This TCR beta chain was captured by sequencing in a study of OX40 agonist ivuxolimab in advanced cancers. The table came from immunoSEQ multiplex PCR; TCRdb's copy has only in-frame clones and leaves some out. Among more than 45,000 clones listed, roughly three quarters were seen once. The source is an adult with an advanced solid tumor such as melanoma, head and neck, liver or kidney cancer. Sequences were derived from CD4+ or CD8+ T cells sorted from blood, sampled in a trial of the OX40 agonist ivuxolimab.

CDR3 nucleotides: TGTGCCAGCAGCCGTGGACAGTTGAACACTGAAGCTTTCTTT. Residues: CASSRGQLNTEAFF. The rearrangement joins TRBV9 to TRBJ1-1; maybe TRBD1 (6 bases). Trimming took off 4 bases at V and 0 bases at J, with 10 bases between the two ends. The CDR3 consists of 14 residues. CDR1 and CDR2 (germline): SGDLS, YYNGEE.